A single sample gave rise to the 30 T cell receptor beta chains below, sequenced in a study of cytomegalovirus exposure and HLA in healthy donors. 13 Jbeta primers and 60 Vbeta primers were used for the PCR. The data were produced by immunoSEQ multiplex PCR, yet TCRdb's version contains in-frame clones alone and is incomplete. The sample includes under 200,000 clones, about four fifths seen only once; the top ten take 0.38%. Material: PBMCs. The origin of the receptors is a boy aged 2 to 9 in good health and CMV-seronegative.

The rearrangement links TRBV9 to TRBJ1-1, with TRBD1 as a possible D gene (5 bases). The V gene's germline CDR1 is SGDLS and CDR2 YYNGEE. The CDR3 has 12 residues. Trimming removed 4 bases from V and 8 bases from J, with 12 bases in between. CDR3 sequence: CASSPSGREAFF. The CDR3 coding sequence is TGTGCCAGCAGCCCCTCAGGGAGGGAAGCTTTCTTT.

The chain uses TRBV4-1 and TRBJ2-1; TRBD2 matches at 10 bases. J was trimmed by 3 bases and V by 1 base; bases with no gene match: 3. The CDR3 sequence is 16 residues long. Germline CDR1 MGHRA, CDR2 YSYEKL. The CDR3 protein is CASSQAGTSVYNEQFF. CDR3 in DNA: TGCGCCAGCAGCCAAGCGGGGACTAGCGTCTACAATGAGCAGTTCTTC.

The chain recombines TRBV7-2 with TRBJ2-4, with TRBD2 matching over 14 bases. CDR1 and CDR2 (germline): SGHTA, FQGNSA. The V segment lost 2 bases and the J segment 2 bases; nucleotides outside the gene matches: 5. The CDR3 length is 18 residues. The CDR3 DNA follows: TGTGCCAGCAGCTTAAAGACTAGCGGGAGGGCCACCAAAAACATTCAGTACTTC. Amino acids: CASSLKTSGRATKNIQYF.

This clone was recorded a few times. This chain connects TRBV5-6 to TRBJ1-1, with 11 positions matching TRBD1. The CDR3 length is 14 residues. Germline V gene sequence: CDR1 SGHDT, CDR2 YYEEEE. V trimming: 4 bases; J trimming: 10 bases; junction bases outside the gene matches: 9. The DNA for the CDR3 is TGTGCCAGCAGCCTGGGACAGGGGGGAAGGACAGCTTTCTTT. Translating it yields CASSLGQGGRTAFF. The full variable domain, with the rest looked up from reference TRBV5-6 and TRBJ1-1, is DAGVTQSPTHLIKTRGQQVTLRCSPKSGHDTVSWYQQALGQGPQFIFQYYEEEERQRGNFPDRFSGHQFPNYSSELNVNALLLGDSALYLCASSLGQGGRTAFFGQGTRLTVV.

This rearrangement joins TRBV4-1 to TRBJ2-7, with unresolved D. In germline, CDR1 is MGHRA, CDR2 YSYEKL. This CDR3 has 15 residues. Deletions cut 2 bases from V and 0 bases from J, with 11 bases between. CDR3 in DNA: TGCGCCAGCAGCCAACTAGACCGTAGCTCCTACGAGCAGTACTTC. This gives the protein CASSQLDRSSYEQYF.

This chain uses TRBV5-1 with TRBJ2-3, with D possibly TRBD2 on 7 matching bases. V lost 4 bases and J 0 bases, leaving 12 bases between the germline ends. CDR3 length: 15 amino acids. The V gene's germline CDR1 is SGHRS and CDR2 YFSETQ. In DNA form, the CDR3 reads TGCGCCAGCAGCAGGGGGGGCGGTAGCACAGATACGCAGTATTTT. Translated: CASSRGGGSTDTQYF.

The V gene is TRBV25-1, the J gene TRBJ2-1; 8 positions match TRBD2. V was pared by 3 bases and J by 10 bases, with 14 bases of the junction left unmatched. Germline V gene data show CDR1 as MGHDK and CDR2 as SYGVNS. The CDR3 is 16 amino acids. In DNA, the CDR3 is TGTGCCAGCAGTGACACGGGAGGGGCCCCACGGGGCGAGCAGTTCTTC. This translates into CASSDTGGAPRGEQFF. The full variable domain, its missing parts supplied by reference TRBV25-1 and TRBJ2-1, is EADIYQTPRYLVIGTGKKITLECSQTMGHDKMYWYQQDPGMELHLIHYSYGVNSTEKGDLSSESTVSRIRTEHFPLTLESARPSHTSQYLCASSDTGGAPRGEQFFGPGTRLTVL.

This rearrangement joins TRBV2 to TRBJ2-1, with 8 positions matching TRBD2. Germline CDR1 and CDR2: SNHLY and FYNNEI. The CDR3 sequence is 15 residues long. J lost 5 bases, V lost 2 bases, and 5 bases had no gene match. CDR3: CASSESGSTHNEQFF. The CDR3 DNA sequence: TGTGCCAGCAGTGAAAGCGGGAGCACCCACAATGAGCAGTTCTTC.

This sequence joins TRBV5-1 and TRBJ2-7; TRBD2 matches at 8 bases. With V trimmed by 2 bases and J by 0 bases, 7 bases remained unmatched. Germline values: CDR1 SGHRS, CDR2 YFSETQ. The CDR3 consists of 16 residues. The CDR3 protein is CASSLSLAVSSYEQYF. The CDR3, as DNA: TGCGCCAGCAGCTTATCACTAGCGGTAAGCTCCTACGAGCAGTACTTC.

This chain joins TRBV19 and TRBJ2-4; D possibly corresponds to TRBD1 (5 bases). Trimming removed 6 bases at V and 4 bases at J, with 10 bases between. The CDR3 has 13 amino acids. In germline, CDR1 is LNHDA, CDR2 SQIVND (reference sequence). The CDR3 DNA sequence: TGTGCCAGTAGAATCCAGGGAAAAAACATTCAGTACTTC. It translates to CASRIQGKNIQYF.

This rearrangement joins TRBV5-1 to TRBJ2-3, with TRBD2 matching over 7 bases. The J segment lost 1 base and the V segment lost 0 bases, leaving 8 bases of the junction unmatched. The CDR3 runs to 17 residues. Germline V CDR1 and CDR2: SGHRS, YFSETQ. CDR3 nucleotide sequence: TGCGCCAGCAGCTTGGGCCGGGGGGTATCGGGCACAGATACGCAGTATTTT. Translating it yields CASSLGRGVSGTDTQYF.

The rearrangement joins TRBV9 to TRBJ2-2, with 7 bases that match TRBD2. From germline, CDR1 is SGDLS and CDR2 YYNGEE. The CDR3 has 17 amino acids. Losses at the gene ends were 3 bases for V and 2 bases for J; bases not matched to a gene: 10. DNA of the CDR3: TGTGCCAGCAGCGGCCCTAGCGGTTCGATCAACACCGGGGAGCTGTTTTTT. Its translation is CASSGPSGSINTGELFF.

The chain combines TRBV2 with TRBJ2-1; 12 bases match TRBD2. Looked up from germline, CDR1 is SNHLY and CDR2 is FYNNEI. V shed 5 bases and J 10 bases; nucleotides not matched to a gene: 9. The CDR3 is 15 residues long. The CDR3 region is CASSTLRLAGEEQFF. The CDR3 bases are TGTGCCAGCAGTACCCTGAGACTAGCGGGAGAGGAGCAGTTCTTC. Together with reference TRBV2 and TRBJ2-1, the CDR3 gives the full variable domain: EPEVTQTPSHQVTQMGQEVILRCVPISNHLYFYWYRQILGQKVEFLVSFYNNEISEKSEIFDDQFSVERPDGSNFTLKIRSTKLEDSAMYFCASSTLRLAGEEQFFGPGTRLTVL.

The chain links TRBV4-2 to TRBJ2-2; 16 bases map to TRBD2. J lost 6 bases, V lost 4 bases, and 11 bases had no gene match. CDR1 and CDR2 (germline): LGHNA, YNFKEQ. CDR3 size: 19 residues. The CDR3 DNA reads TGTGCCAGCAGCCTTTGGGGGACTAGCGGGAGGGCCGGCGCCGGGGAGCTGTTTTTT. It is translated as CASSLWGTSGRAGAGELFF.

This rearrangement joins TRBV28 to TRBJ1-5; no firm D call. Germline assignment: CDR1 MDHEN and CDR2 SYDVKM. The CDR3 covers 15 residues. The V end lost 8 bases, the J end lost 3 bases, and 17 bases lay between the germline ends. The CDR3 DNA sequence: TGTGCCAGCCTAAAGGGCGGGCGGAACAATCAGCCCCAGCATTTT. Encoded protein: CASLKGGRNNQPQHF.

This clone was detected only once. The V call is TRBV7-9, the J call TRBJ2-4; a possible D gene is TRBD1 (5 bases). This CDR3 is built from 15 residues. Per germline, CDR1 SEHNR and CDR2 FQNEAQ (reference sequence). Trimming stripped 3 bases from V and 0 bases from J, with 9 bases between. The CDR3 loop is CASSFATGAKNIQYF. CDR3 DNA: TGTGCCAGCAGCTTCGCTACAGGAGCCAAAAACATTCAGTACTTC. Combining the CDR3 with reference TRBV7-9 and TRBJ2-4 gives the whole variable domain DTGVSQNPRHKITKRGQNVTFRCDPISEHNRLYWYRQTLGQGPEFLTYFQNEAQLEKSRLLSDRFSAERPKGSFSTLEIQRTEQGDSAMYLCASSFATGAKNIQYFGAGTRLSVL.

This chain connects TRBV5-6 to TRBJ2-2; a possible D gene is TRBD1 (5 bases). The CDR3 runs 17 residues. Trimming cost V 6 bases and J 0 bases, with 18 bases left between them. Germline V lookup: CDR1 SGHDT, CDR2 YYEEEE. CDR3 amino acids: CASTLGAATANTGELFF. The CDR3 nucleotides read TGTGCCAGCACCCTTGGGGCGGCGACCGCGAACACCGGGGAGCTGTTTTTT. The whole variable domain, filled in from reference TRBV5-6 and TRBJ2-2, reads DAGVTQSPTHLIKTRGQQVTLRCSPKSGHDTVSWYQQALGQGPQFIFQYYEEEERQRGNFPDRFSGHQFPNYSSELNVNALLLGDSALYLCASTLGAATANTGELFFGEGSRLTVL.

The V gene is TRBV27, the J gene TRBJ1-2; weak D call: TRBD1 (5 bases). V lost 5 bases and J 4 bases, leaving 11 bases between the germline ends. This CDR3 is 13 amino acids long. CDR1 is MNHEY and CDR2 is SMNVEV in the germline V gene (reference sequence). The CDR3: CASSRRGGYGYTF. CDR3 bases: TGTGCCAGCAGTCGCCGGGGGGGCTATGGCTACACCTTC.

In its sample, this clone was seen a few times. This chain connects TRBV5-1 to TRBJ1-1; D remains ambiguous. This CDR3 contains 17 residues. With 0 bases removed from V and 1 base from J, the gap between germline ends came to 16 bases. Germline lookup yields CDR1 SGHRS and CDR2 YFSETQ. In nucleotides, the CDR3 is TGCGCCAGCAGCTTGGCCAATCGGAGACCCAAGAACACTGAAGCTTTCTTT. It yields the protein CASSLANRRPKNTEAFF.

The chain is built from TRBV19 and TRBJ2-2, with 9 bases fitting TRBD2. Germline CDR1 and CDR2: LNHDA and SQIVND (reference sequence). V was clipped by 3 bases and J by 7 bases; unmatched bases: 6. The CDR3 totals 15 residues. CDR3 DNA sequence: TGTGCCAGTAGTATGTTAGCGGGAGCGAACGGGGAGCTGTTTTTT. Translating gives CASSMLAGANGELFF.

This clone was seen more than once but under ten times. This chain uses TRBV10-3 with TRBJ1-1, with 7 positions matching TRBD1. The CDR3 length is 15 residues. Germline V gene data show CDR1 as ENHRY and CDR2 as SYGVKD. Trimming cost V 0 bases and J 4 bases; bases outside gene matches: 5. The CDR3 DNA is TGTGCCATCAGTGAGTCGGCGGCAGGGGGCACTGAAGCTTTCTTT. Residues: CAISESAAGGTEAFF.

The gene calls are TRBV25-1 and TRBJ2-5; possibly TRBD1 for D (5 bases). The J call may be wrong; the DNA end is better matched by TRBJ2-7. CDR1 and CDR2 (germline): MGHDK, SYGVNS. The CDR3 has 14 residues. CDR3 region: CASSEWGNSYEQYF. DNA of the CDR3: TGTGCCAGCAGTGAGTGGGGCAACTCCTACGAGCAGTACTTC.

J is TRBJ2-1 and V is TRBV9; 10 positions agree with TRBD2. The CDR3 has 15 residues. Trimming took 4 bases from V and 2 from J; bases not matched to a gene: 3. Germline assignment: CDR1 SGDLS and CDR2 YYNGEE. The CDR3 DNA sequence: TGTGCCAGCAGCCTTGGACTAGCGGCCTACAATGAGCAGTTCTTC. Its translation: CASSLGLAAYNEQFF.

The chain is built from TRBV12-5 and TRBJ1-2, with D possibly being TRBD1 (5 bases). Trimming left V 3 bases short and J 2 bases short, with 10 bases between. The CDR3 loop spans 14 amino acids. Germline V CDR1 and CDR2: LGHNT, FRNRAP. The CDR3 reads CASGFQGSNYGYTF. For the CDR3, the DNA is TGTGCTAGTGGTTTTCAGGGTTCCAACTATGGCTACACCTTC.

This clone was observed a few times. The same CDR3 is also encoded by other DNA sequences in this sample. This chain connects TRBV6-5 to TRBJ2-3, with TRBD1 as a possible D gene (6 bases). The germline gives CDR1 MNHEY, CDR2 SVGAGI. The CDR3 runs 13 residues. The ends were cut back, 2 bases at V and 6 bases at J, with 9 bases in the middle. The CDR3 sequence: CASSYGQTDTQYF. Here the CDR3 DNA reads TGTGCCAGCAGTTACGGACAGACGGATACGCAGTATTTT.

This chain uses TRBV29-1 with TRBJ2-7, with D maybe TRBD2 (7 bases). The CDR3 is 13 residues long. Trimming stripped 4 bases from V and 6 bases from J, with 16 bases between. The germline V gene encodes CDR1 SQVTM and CDR2 ANQGSEA. CDR3 sequence: CSVVGGRLGEQYF. The DNA of the CDR3 is TGCAGCGTTGTGGGGGGGCGGCTTGGCGAGCAGTACTTC.

This rearrangement joins TRBV6-1 to TRBJ2-2; D remains ambiguous. Germline V gene lookup returns CDR1 MNHNS and CDR2 SASEGT. The CDR3 is 15 residues long. V was cut by 5 bases and J by 2 bases, with 12 bases left in between. The CDR3 spells CASSSAPYNTGELFF. The DNA for the CDR3 is TGTGCCAGCAGTTCCGCGCCTTATAACACCGGGGAGCTGTTTTTT.

This clone was seen once. The J gene is TRBJ2-3, the V gene TRBV7-9, with 12 bases that match TRBD1. CDR3 length: 15 residues. J was trimmed by 3 bases and V by 5 bases; bases with no gene match: 3. Germline V gene sequence: CDR1 SEHNR, CDR2 FQNEAQ (reference sequence). CDR3 nucleotide sequence: TGTGCCAGCAGCCCGGGACAGGGGGCAACAGATACGCAGTATTTT. Protein sequence: CASSPGQGATDTQYF.

The genes are TRBV28 and TRBJ1-2; the match to TRBD1 covers 8 bases. Germline CDR1 MDHEN, CDR2 SYDVKM. The V gene end was trimmed by 2 bases and the J gene end by 6 bases; junction bases not matched to a gene: 11. The CDR3 is made up of 16 amino acids. CDR3 DNA: TGTGCCAGCAGTTTAGAAGACAGGGGAGCATTTAATGGCTACACCTTC. Encoded protein: CASSLEDRGAFNGYTF.

The V call is TRBV6-1, the J call TRBJ2-7, with D unresolved. V lost 8 bases and J 3 bases, leaving 11 bases between the germline ends. CDR1 is MNHNS, CDR2 SASEGT, per germline. The CDR3 covers 12 residues. This chain's CDR3 is CASVNFSYEQYF. The CDR3 DNA reads TGTGCCAGCGTCAACTTTAGCTACGAGCAGTACTTC.